The 22 T cell receptor beta chains given below trace back to one sample, sequenced in a study of post-analysis software for immune sequencing data. Study-level findings and limits: In patients, TRBV5-6, TRBV5-1 and TRBV20-1 belonged to five or six TRBV segments found more frequently than in controls.

Libraries were made from TCR beta cDNA, and they carried unique molecular identifiers. TCRdb re-derived calls from the PCR reads in MiXCR, one entry per CDR3 protein. Of 740,000 or so distinct CDR3 sequences in the sample, approximately 53% were seen once. These receptors' targets are unknown. Sequencing was done on a sample of blood. These receptors all stem from a girl between 5 and 17 years old with multiple sclerosis.

The chain couples TRBV5-1 to TRBJ2-1; a possible D gene is TRBD1 (5 bases). Trimming cost V 4 bases and J 4 bases, with 15 bases left between them. In germline, CDR1 is SGHRS, CDR2 YFSETQ. The CDR3 length is 15 residues. The CDR3 coding sequence is TGCGCCAGCAGCCTCCAGGGTTCACCTTACAATGAGCAGTTCTTC. It translates to CASSLQGSPYNEQFF.

This clonotype was counted only a few times. The J gene is TRBJ2-7, the V gene TRBV12-3 or TRBV12-4; weak D call: TRBD2 (6 bases). The CDR3 length is 17 residues. Trimming stripped 3 bases from V and 3 bases from J, with 21 bases between. CDR3 sequence reads: CASSFRQAGSQYYEQYF. The DNA of the CDR3 is TGTGCCAGCAGTTTCAGGCAAGCGGGCTCCCAGTACTACGAGCAGTACTTC.

The CDR3 DNA reads as TGTGCCAGCAGTACAGGGGGTGCAGAGACCGGGGAGCTGTTTTTT. Translation: CASSTGGAETGELFF. This sequence joins TRBV6-6 and TRBJ2-2; 8 nucleotides align to TRBD1. Germline CDR1 is MNHNY and CDR2 is SVGAGI (reference sequence). The V and J ends lost 5 bases and 5 bases, in that order; junction bases with no gene match: 7. The CDR3 has 15 amino acids.

The V call is TRBV11-2, the J call TRBJ2-1, with D perhaps TRBD2 (6 bases). Germline assignment: CDR1 SGHAT and CDR2 FQNNGV. The V and J ends lost 5 bases and 0 bases respectively, with 14 bases between them. This CDR3 has 16 amino acids. CDR3 nucleotides: TGTGCCAGCAGCACACAAGGGAGGAGCTCCTACAATGAGCAGTTCTTC. It codes for CASSTQGRSSYNEQFF.

This clonotype was found once. The chain recombines TRBV20-1 with TRBJ1-1; D unclear. The CDR3 spans 13 residues. Germline loops: CDR1 DFQATT, CDR2 SNEGSKA (reference sequence). The V gene lost 3 bases and the J gene lost 1 base, with 9 bases spanning the gap. CDR3 sequence reads: CSARRVQNTEAFF. CDR3 DNA sequence: TGCAGTGCTAGGAGGGTACAGAACACTGAAGCTTTCTTT.

The rearrangement uses TRBV20-1 and TRBJ1-5, with TRBD1 identical over 7 bases. This CDR3 spans 12 amino acids. Per the germline V gene, CDR1 is DFQATT and CDR2 is SNEGSKA (reference sequence). The trim removed 6 bases at V and 6 bases at J, leaving 5 bases unmatched. CDR3 loop: CSANPGGQPQHF. The CDR3 DNA is TGCAGTGCCAACCCAGGGGGTCAGCCCCAGCATTTT.

This sequence joins TRBV7-8 and TRBJ2-4; D perhaps matches TRBD1 (6 bases). The CDR3 totals 16 residues. The germline V gene has CDR1 SGHVS and CDR2 FQNEAQ. The germline V and J ends were trimmed by 2 bases and 0 bases, with 11 bases remaining between them. The CDR3 nucleotides are TGTGCCAGCAGCTTACGACAGGTCATAGCCAAAAACATTCAGTACTTC. Residues: CASSLRQVIAKNIQYF.

Worth noting for this clonotype: The conserved closing phenylalanine or tryptophan is absent in this CDR3, likely reflecting a read error. This chain connects TRBV5-1 to TRBJ1-2; weak D call: TRBD1 (6 bases). Trimming pared 4 bases from V and 9 bases from J, leaving 25 bases between. This CDR3 comprises 16 residues. Germline V lookup: CDR1 SGHRS, CDR2 YFSETQ. The CDR3 DNA reads as TGCGCCAGCAGCGTTGGGACTTCTGGACAGTCTTTACGCTACACCTGC. Protein: CASSVGTSGQSLRYTC.

The V gene is TRBV7-3, the J gene TRBJ2-3; D uncertain. Trimming removed 5 bases at V and 3 bases at J, with 15 bases between. Germline V lookup: CDR1 SGHTA, CDR2 FQGTGA. This CDR3 region has 15 residues. DNA of the CDR3: TGTGCCAGCAGCCCCGGCCGGATTGGGACAGATACGCAGTATTTT. Encoded protein: CASSPGRIGTDTQYF.

V usage is TRBV6-6 and J usage is TRBJ2-4, with TRBD2 matching 10 bases. Germline CDR1 MNHNY, CDR2 SVGAGI (reference sequence). Trimming removed 7 bases from V and 8 bases from J; junction bases left unmatched: 8. This CDR3 comprises 14 residues. The CDR3 DNA reads as TGTGCCAGCACCTCAGCGGGGGGGGTCTACATTCAGTACTTC. It is translated as CASTSAGGVYIQYF.

This clonotype was detected only a few times. V and J are TRBV5-1 and TRBJ2-1; 7 nucleotides agree with TRBD2. There are 18 residues in the CDR3. With 0 bases clipped from V and 0 bases from J, the junction kept 9 bases outside the gene matches. Looked up from germline, CDR1 is SGHRS and CDR2 is YFSETQ. The CDR3 coding sequence is TGCGCCAGCAGCTTGGACGCACTAGCGCCCCGCTCCTACAATGAGCAGTTCTTC. Protein: CASSLDALAPRSYNEQFF.

The V call is TRBV7-2, the J call TRBJ1-5; a possible D gene is TRBD1 (6 bases). The length of the CDR3 is 15 residues. Germline V CDR1 and CDR2: SGHTA, FQGNSA. V was clipped by 1 base and J by 3 bases, with 10 bases between them. Here the CDR3 reads CASSLEGQLNQPQHF. The CDR3 DNA reads TGTGCCAGCAGCTTAGAAGGACAGCTCAATCAGCCCCAGCATTTT.

The chain employs TRBV7-9 and TRBJ2-1, with 14 bases fitting TRBD2. Germline V gene lookup returns CDR1 SEHNR and CDR2 FQNEAQ (reference sequence). This CDR3 is 16 amino acids long. J was trimmed by 5 bases and V by 5 bases; bases with no gene match: 5. CDR3 sequence (DNA): TGTGCCAGCAGCGCGAGACTAGCGGGGGGGGACAATGAGCAGTTCTTC. It codes for CASSARLAGGDNEQFF.

Only a few counts were recorded for this clonotype. J is TRBJ1-1 and V is TRBV5-6; D call uncertain. This CDR3 spans 15 amino acids. V shed 0 bases and J shed 0 bases, with 9 bases lying between them. The germline CDR1 and CDR2 sequences are SGHDT and YYEEEE. In DNA, the CDR3 is TGTGCCAGCAGCTTGGGACCGGATATGAACACTGAAGCTTTCTTT. This sequence encodes CASSLGPDMNTEAFF.

This clonotype is a singleton in its sample. The V and J genes are TRBV12-3 or TRBV12-4 and TRBJ2-3, with 10 bases matching TRBD2. The CDR3 is made up of 16 amino acids. V trimming: 5 bases; J trimming: 4 bases; junction bases outside the gene matches: 9. CDR3 bases: TGTGCCAGCAGTCTAAAAGCGGGAGGGAGAGCAGATACGCAGTATTTT. It yields the protein CASSLKAGGRADTQYF.

The chain has TRBV12-3 or TRBV12-4 and TRBJ2-1; TRBD1 matches 11 bases. Trimming took 5 bases from V and 14 from J; bases not matched to a gene: 2. This CDR3 region has 11 residues. The CDR3 sequence: CASSRGQGEFF. Here the CDR3 DNA reads TGTGCCAGCAGTCGGGGACAGGGGGAGTTCTTC.

The sample holds one count of this clonotype. V is TRBV11-2 and J is TRBJ2-4, with 10 nucleotides matching TRBD1. The J call may be faulty, since TRBJ2-7 better matches the DNA end. The CDR3 runs 16 residues. Germline-derived CDR1 and CDR2 are SGHAT and FQNNGV. The CDR3 loop is CASSLGGTGENYEQYF. Here the CDR3 DNA reads TGTGCCAGCAGCTTAGGCGGGACAGGGGAGAACTACGAGCAGTACTTC.

This sequence joins TRBV7-9 and TRBJ2-3; D is unclear. CDR3 length: 13 residues. Trimming shortened V by 10 bases and J by 0 bases, and 11 bases separated the two germline ends. Germline loops: CDR1 SEHNR, CDR2 FQNEAQ (reference sequence). CDR3 amino acids: CANKPTSTDTQYF. CDR3 nucleotide sequence: TGTGCCAACAAACCTACTAGCACAGATACGCAGTATTTT.

A few counts support this clonotype. The chain has TRBV7-9 and TRBJ2-5; D tentatively reads TRBD1 or TRBD2 (5 bases each). The CDR3 contains 13 residues. Deletions cut 4 bases from V and 3 bases from J, with 9 bases between. The germline CDR1 and CDR2 sequences are SEHNR and FQNEAQ (reference sequence). Here the CDR3 DNA reads TGTGCCAGCAGCTCGGGACGGGAAGAGACCCAGTACTTC. The encoded protein is CASSSGREETQYF.

This sequence joins TRBV12-3 or TRBV12-4 and TRBJ1-1, with D possibly matching TRBD1 (5 bases). There are 15 residues in the CDR3. The V gene lost 3 bases and the J gene lost 4 bases, with 15 bases spanning the gap. Written as DNA, the CDR3 is TGTGCCAGCAGTTTGGGGAGGGGAACAGGCACTGAAGCTTTCTTT. It codes for CASSLGRGTGTEAFF.

This clonotype was seen a few times. The chain combines TRBV2 with TRBJ1-2; D remains unclear. The V end was cut by 7 bases, the J end by 2 bases, with 8 bases between. The CDR3 extends over 12 amino acids. From germline, CDR1 is SNHLY and CDR2 FYNNEI. The CDR3 region has the DNA TGTGCCAGCACCACCGCCAACTATGGCTACACCTTC. The encoded protein is CASTTANYGYTF.

The chain couples TRBV7-3 to TRBJ2-1; no definite D call. The length of the CDR3 is 13 residues. Trimming removed 3 bases at V and 3 bases at J, with 6 bases between. Germline loops: CDR1 SGHTA, CDR2 FQGTGA. In nucleotides, the CDR3 is TGTGCCAGCAGCTTCGGCTTCTACAATGAGCAGTTCTTC. Encoded protein: CASSFGFYNEQFF.